The sequence of this T cell receptor (beta chain) was determined in a study of T cell responses to AZD1222 COVID-19 vaccine. CDR1 and CDR2 (germline): SGHAT, FQNNGV. Trimming took 0 bases from V and 0 from J, leaving 12 bases between them. This CDR3 region has 18 residues. Assay used: immunoSEQ multiplex PCR; TCRdb lists only in-frame clones, some missing. Of more than 150,000 clones in the sample, approximately 94% were seen once. The rearrangement uses TRBV11-2 and TRBJ2-6, with D tentatively TRBD1 (6 bases). The sequencing used peripheral blood, collected 28 days after the second AZD1222 dose. The sequence came from an adult who received the AZD1222 COVID-19 vaccine. CDR3: CASSLEVRGSSGANVLTF. CDR3 sequence (DNA): TGTGCCAGCAGCTTAGAGGTCAGGGGTAGCTCTGGGGCCAACGTCCTGACTTTC.